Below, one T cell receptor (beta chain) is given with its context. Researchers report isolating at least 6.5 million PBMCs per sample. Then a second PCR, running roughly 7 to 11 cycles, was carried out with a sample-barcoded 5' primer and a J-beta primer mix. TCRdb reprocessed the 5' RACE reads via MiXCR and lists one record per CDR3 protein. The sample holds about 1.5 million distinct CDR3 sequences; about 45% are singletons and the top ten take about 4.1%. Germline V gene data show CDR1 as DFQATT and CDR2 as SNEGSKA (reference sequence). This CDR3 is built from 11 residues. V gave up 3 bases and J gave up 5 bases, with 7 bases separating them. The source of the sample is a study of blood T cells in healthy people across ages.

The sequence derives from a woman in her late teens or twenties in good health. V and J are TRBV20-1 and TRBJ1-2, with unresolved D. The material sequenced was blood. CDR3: CSASSAYGYTF. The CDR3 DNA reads TGCAGTGCTAGCAGCGCTTATGGCTACACCTTC.